Shown below are 20 T cell receptor beta chains from a single sample sequenced in a study of T-cell reconstitution after alpha-beta-depleted transplantation in children. This sample's TCRbeta library carried unique molecular identifier barcodes. TCRdb reanalysed the PCR reads using MiXCR and keeps one entry per CDR3 protein. This sample yields over 100,000 distinct CDR3 sequences, of which around 6% are seen a single time; 6.1% belongs to the top ten. Sequencing used PBMCs, mostly from graft donor cells, obtained 60 days after TCRalphabeta/CD19-depleted stem cell transplant. These receptors all stem from a female patient between 2 and 15 years old who had a stem cell transplant for Fanconi anemia, so the T cells may come from the graft donor.

The rearrangement uses TRBV3-1 and TRBJ2-3, with unresolved D. V was clipped by 1 base and J by 2 bases, with 10 bases between them. Germline CDR1 LGHDT, CDR2 YNNKEL (reference sequence). The CDR3 is made up of 15 amino acids. The DNA for the CDR3 is TGTGCCAGCAGCCAAGGAAGGCTAGACACAGATACGCAGTATTTT. It yields the protein CASSQGRLDTDTQYF.

The chain recombines TRBV7-9 with TRBJ2-4; TRBD2 might be the D (7 bases). V was pared by 7 bases and J by 6 bases, with 16 bases between. The CDR3 spans 14 residues. The germline V gene has CDR1 SEHNR and CDR2 FQNEAQ (reference sequence). CDR3 in amino acids: CASTLRGGSNIQYF. The DNA of the CDR3 is TGTGCCAGCACCCTCAGGGGAGGGTCAAACATTCAGTACTTC.

This clonotype occurred a few times. The genes are TRBV4-2 and TRBJ2-1; D not certain. This CDR3 has 16 amino acids. The germline V and J ends were trimmed by 0 bases and 5 bases, with 14 bases remaining between them. CDR1 is LGHNA, CDR2 YNFKEQ, per germline. The DNA for the CDR3 is TGTGCCAGCAGCCAAGATCTAGAGGCCCCACACAATGAGCAGTTCTTC. Translation: CASSQDLEAPHNEQFF.

This clonotype has at least ten counts. V and J are TRBV2 and TRBJ2-7; tentatively, D is TRBD1 or TRBD2 (5 bases each). CDR3 length: 15 residues. Germline CDR1 SNHLY, CDR2 FYNNEI. With 4 bases removed from V and 2 bases from J, the gap between germline ends came to 15 bases. The CDR3: CASSVTGTVAYEQYF. As DNA, the CDR3 is TGTGCCAGCAGTGTAACGGGGACGGTAGCCTACGAGCAGTACTTC.

This clonotype was observed at least ten times. The chain recombines TRBV3-1 with TRBJ1-6, with no clear D. Germline-derived CDR1 and CDR2 are LGHDT and YNNKEL (reference sequence). CDR3 length: 16 amino acids. Between the trimmed V and J ends, which lost 4 bases and 1 base, there was a span of 11 bases. The CDR3, as DNA: TGTGCCAGCAGCCTCGGACCCTCTTCCTATAATTCACCCCTCCACTTT. This codes for CASSLGPSSYNSPLHF.

This clonotype was seen ten or more times. The rearrangement joins TRBV12-3 or TRBV12-4 to TRBJ2-7, with D uncertain. V was trimmed by 7 bases and J by 2 bases, leaving 6 bases between them. The CDR3 runs 11 residues. The CDR3: CASTATYEQYF. In nucleotides, the CDR3 is TGTGCCAGCACCGCCACCTACGAGCAGTACTTC.

In DNA form, the CDR3 reads TGTGCCAGCTCACCACCGGTGGGGTCCGGGGAGCTGTTTTTT. This encodes CASSPPVGSGELFF. The chain is built from TRBV18 and TRBJ2-2, with unresolved D. The V gene's germline CDR1 is KGHSH and CDR2 LQKENI. V gave up 0 bases and J gave up 6 bases, with 8 bases separating them. The length of the CDR3 is 14 residues.

Notes on this clonotype: A much larger clonotype is one base distant, so this may be a read error. The rearrangement joins TRBV28 to TRBJ2-7; D possibly corresponds to TRBD2 (5 bases). The CDR3 sequence is 14 residues long. The germline V gene encodes CDR1 MDHEN and CDR2 SYDVKM. As DNA, the CDR3 is TGTGTCAGCAGTTTGATCAGTGAGGGCTACGAGCAGTACTTC. Translated: CVSSLISEGYEQYF.

This clonotype was seen only a few times. The chain couples TRBV28 to TRBJ1-5; a weak D match, TRBD1 (5 bases). This CDR3 has 14 residues. The V gene lost 10 bases and the J gene lost 2 bases, with 15 bases spanning the gap. The germline V gene encodes CDR1 MDHEN and CDR2 SYDVKM. Written as DNA, the CDR3 is TGTGCCATCTGGGGGGGACGAGGCAATCAGCCCCAGCATTTT. Its protein product is CAIWGGRGNQPQHF.

Many counts were recorded for this clonotype. The V and J genes are TRBV20-1 and TRBJ2-7, with D perhaps assigned TRBD1 or TRBD2 (5 bases each). V was shortened by 3 bases and J by 5 bases, with 8 bases between the two germline ends. This CDR3 is built from 11 residues. Germline loops: CDR1 DFQATT, CDR2 SNEGSKA (reference sequence). The CDR3 nucleotides are TGCAGTGCTAGTGGGGGTCACGAGCAGTACTTC. Amino acids: CSASGGHEQYF.

This clonotype turned up a few times. This sequence joins TRBV30 and TRBJ2-1; 10 bases fit TRBD1. Germline assignment: CDR1 GTSNPN and CDR2 SVGIG (reference sequence). The CDR3 runs 14 residues. Trimming took 0 bases from V and 12 from J; bases not matched to a gene: 8. This CDR3 is CAWSVWSRQGAQFF. CDR3 DNA: TGTGCCTGGAGTGTCTGGTCGAGACAGGGGGCGCAGTTCTTC. Looking up the rest from reference TRBV30 and TRBJ2-1 gives the full variable domain: SQTIHQWPATLVQPVGSPLSLECTVEGTSNPNLYWYRQAAGRGLQLLFYSVGIGQISSEVPQNLSASRPQDRQFILSSKKLLLSDSGFYLCAWSVWSRQGAQFFGPGTRLTVL.

The chain recombines TRBV4-2 with TRBJ2-7; D gene unclear. Trimming shortened V by 0 bases and J by 6 bases, and 12 bases separated the two germline ends. Germline values: CDR1 LGHNA, CDR2 YNFKEQ. The CDR3 has 14 amino acids. CDR3: CASSQDRLGPEQYF. CDR3 DNA sequence: TGTGCCAGCAGCCAAGATAGGCTCGGACCCGAGCAGTACTTC.

The chain employs TRBV20-1 and TRBJ2-5; 10 bases are shared with TRBD1. CDR3 length equals 13 residues. V gave up 6 bases and J gave up 4 bases; unmatched junction bases: 5. In germline, CDR1 is DFQATT, CDR2 SNEGSKA (reference sequence). The DNA for the CDR3 is TGCAGTGCCGACCGGGACAGGGGAGAGACCCAGTACTTC. This gives the protein CSADRDRGETQYF.

This clonotype was seen at least ten times. CDR3 in DNA: TGTGCCAGCAGCTCCCACCTATCCACCGGGGAGCTGTTTTTT. This encodes CASSSHLSTGELFF. The chain carries TRBV7-9 and TRBJ2-2; no clear D gene. The length of the CDR3 is 14 residues. Germline CDR1 reads SEHNR; CDR2 reads FQNEAQ (reference sequence). Trimming stripped 4 bases from V and 4 bases from J, with 10 bases between.

The sample holds a few counts of this clonotype. V usage is TRBV29-1 and J usage is TRBJ2-5, with TRBD2 matching over 8 bases. J was trimmed by 5 bases and V by 1 base; bases with no gene match: 9. The CDR3 has 15 amino acids. Germline V CDR1 and CDR2: SQVTM, ANQGSEA. CDR3 nucleotide sequence: TGCAGCGTTGAAGTTGGCGCGGGAGGCGAGGAGACCCAGTACTTC. This translates into CSVEVGAGGEETQYF.

This clonotype occurred many times. The V and J genes are TRBV5-1 and TRBJ2-4; D possibly corresponds to TRBD1 (5 bases). Germline CDR1 is SGHRS and CDR2 is YFSETQ. The CDR3 has 17 amino acids. Trimming removed 0 bases from V and 0 bases from J, with 13 bases in between. The CDR3 spells CASSLVAGWGAKNIQYF. CDR3 sequence (DNA): TGCGCCAGCAGCTTGGTCGCAGGGTGGGGAGCCAAAAACATTCAGTACTTC.

This clonotype was found many times. The chain combines TRBV6-5 with TRBJ2-5, with D maybe TRBD2 (6 bases). Germline CDR1 and CDR2: MNHEY and SVGAGI. V dropped 2 bases and J dropped 5 bases, with 12 bases sitting between them. This CDR3 has 14 residues. This CDR3 reads CASSYHGGRETQYF. CDR3 nucleotide sequence: TGTGCCAGCAGTTACCACGGAGGGAGGGAGACCCAGTACTTC.

This clonotype showed up many times. The gene calls are TRBV5-1 and TRBJ2-1; 9 bases fit TRBD1. V gave up 3 bases and J gave up 8 bases; unmatched junction bases: 9. This CDR3 has 15 residues. Per the germline V gene, CDR1 is SGHRS and CDR2 is YFSETQ. The CDR3 sequence is CASSSPGQGGDEQFF. DNA for the CDR3: TGCGCCAGCAGCTCCCCGGGACAGGGTGGGGATGAGCAGTTCTTC.

This chain joins TRBV18 and TRBJ2-5; TRBD1 might be the D (6 bases). With 3 bases removed from V and 1 base from J, the gap between germline ends came to 9 bases. Germline V gene lookup returns CDR1 KGHSH and CDR2 LQKENI. The CDR3 length is 14 residues. The CDR3 sequence is CASSPRQVQETQYF. The CDR3 DNA is TGTGCCAGCTCACCGCGACAGGTCCAAGAGACCCAGTACTTC.

This rearrangement joins TRBV18 to TRBJ2-7; D perhaps matches TRBD2 (6 bases). V was cut by 2 bases and J by 2 bases, with 16 bases left in between. The CDR3 totals 16 residues. Germline CDR1 KGHSH, CDR2 LQKENI. The CDR3 spells CASSPGLRLETYEQYF. The CDR3 DNA reads as TGTGCCAGCTCACCAGGGTTGAGACTAGAAACCTACGAGCAGTACTTC.